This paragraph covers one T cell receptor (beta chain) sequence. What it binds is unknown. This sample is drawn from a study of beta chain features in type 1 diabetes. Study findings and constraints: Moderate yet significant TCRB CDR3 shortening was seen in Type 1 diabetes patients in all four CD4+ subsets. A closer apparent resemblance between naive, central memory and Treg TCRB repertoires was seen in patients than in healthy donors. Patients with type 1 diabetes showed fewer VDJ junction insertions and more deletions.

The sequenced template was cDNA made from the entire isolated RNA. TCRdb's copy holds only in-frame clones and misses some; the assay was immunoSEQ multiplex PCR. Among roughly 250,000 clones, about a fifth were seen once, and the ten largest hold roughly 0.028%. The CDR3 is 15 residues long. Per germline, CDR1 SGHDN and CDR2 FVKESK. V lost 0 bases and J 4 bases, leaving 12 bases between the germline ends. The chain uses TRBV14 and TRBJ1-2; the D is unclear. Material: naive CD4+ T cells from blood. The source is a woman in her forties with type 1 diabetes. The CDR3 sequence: CASSQDRQQFYGYTF. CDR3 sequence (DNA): TGTGCCAGCAGCCAAGATCGACAACAATTCTATGGCTACACCTTC.